This is a list of T cell receptor beta chains from one sample in a study of cytomegalovirus exposure and HLA in healthy donors. TCRdb's copy holds only in-frame clones and misses some; the assay was immunoSEQ multiplex PCR. The sample holds over 150,000 clones, around 80% seen once. The sample taken for sequencing was PBMCs. Receptors originate from a man aged 25-40 years in good health and CMV-seropositive. CDR3s include the opening cysteine and the closing phenylalanine or tryptophan. Each record gives: D gene, J gene, clone size, V gene, CDR3 DNA, CDR3 protein. D genes are given only for firm matches. Some rows have no size entry. The others give once, few or many, or a class for an expanded clone.

- | TRBJ2-3 | - | TRBV14 | TGTGCCAGCAGCCAAAGATCCTACAGGTCCAGCACAGATACGCAGTATTTT | CASSQRSYRSSTDTQYF
- | TRBJ2-7 | - | TRBV9 | TGTGCCAGCAGCGTAGGGACTTCCTACGAGCAGTACTTC | CASSVGTSYEQYF
TRBD1 | TRBJ1-5 | few | TRBV7-8 | TGTGCCAGCAGCTTAGGACAGGGCAGCAATCAGCCCCAGCATTTT | CASSLGQGSNQPQHF
TRBD1 | TRBJ1-5 | - | TRBV28 | TGTGCCAGCAGTCCCCGGGACAGTTATAGCAATCAGCCCCAGCATTTT | CASSPRDSYSNQPQHF
TRBD2 | TRBJ2-3 | - | TRBV11-3 | TGTGCCAGCAGCTCCCAGCGGGGTTCAGATACGCAGTATTTT | CASSSQRGSDTQYF
TRBD1 | TRBJ2-3 | - | TRBV28 | TGTGCCAGCAGGTACAGGGGCCCCACGAGCACAGATACGCAGTATTTT | CASRYRGPTSTDTQYF
- | TRBJ1-1 | - | TRBV5-1 | TGCGCCAGCAGCTTGGTGGCAGGGGAAAACACTGAAGCTTTCTTT | CASSLVAGENTEAFF
TRBD2 | TRBJ2-5 | - | TRBV4-1 | TGCGCCAGCAGCAAGACTAGCGGGAGTGGAGAGACCCAGTACTTC | CASSKTSGSGETQYF
TRBD2 | TRBJ2-3 | - | TRBV5-1 | TGCGCCAGCAGCTTGCCTAGCGGGGGACCCACAGATACGCAGTATTTT | CASSLPSGGPTDTQYF
TRBD1 | TRBJ2-1 | - | TRBV5-1 | TGCGCCAGCAGCTTGGGGACAGGGGGTTACAATGAGCAGTTCTTC | CASSLGTGGYNEQFF
TRBD2 | TRBJ2-5 | - | TRBV7-9 | TGTGCCAGCAGCCGGACTAGCGGAACAGAGACCCAGTACTTC | CASSRTSGTETQYF
- | TRBJ1-5 | - | TRBV28 | TGTGCCAGCAGTCCGCCTACGGAGGGAGCTCAGCCCCAGCATTTT | CASSPPTEGAQPQHF
TRBD1 | TRBJ2-7 | - | TRBV5-6 | TGTGCCAGCAGCCCGACAGGGAACGAGCAGTACTTC | CASSPTGNEQYF
- | TRBJ1-3 | few | TRBV27 | TGTGCCAGCAGCTACTCCGGGTCCTCTGGAAACACCATATATTTT | CASSYSGSSGNTIYF
TRBD2 | TRBJ2-3 | - | TRBV30 | TGTGCCTGGACCGAGACTAGCGGGAGGGCGACAGATACGCAGTATTTT | CAWTETSGRATDTQYF
- | TRBJ1-1 | - | TRBV6-5 | TGTGCCACGGGGTCCAGGAACACTGAAGCTTTCTTT | CATGSRNTEAFF
- | TRBJ2-1 | - | TRBV5-6 | TGTGCCAGCAGCCTAGCTAGCAACAATGAGCAGTTCTTC | CASSLASNNEQFF
TRBD2 | TRBJ2-7 | - | TRBV9 | TGTGCCAGCAGCGCGGGAGGGCTAGCGGGGGATTCGTACGAGCAGTACTTC | CASSAGGLAGDSYEQYF
TRBD1 | TRBJ2-1 | once | TRBV7-9 | TGTGCCAGCAGCTTCCTAACAGGGGGAACCTACAATGAGCAGTTCTTC | CASSFLTGGTYNEQFF
- | TRBJ2-2 | - | TRBV1 | TGCACCAGCAGCCAAGAGTCTAGCTCCGGGGAGCTGTTTTTT | CTSSQESSSGELFF
- | TRBJ2-2 | once | TRBV30 | TGTGCCTGGAGTGTACCCAGGGAGGCCGGGGAGCTGTTTTTT | CAWSVPREAGELFF
- | TRBJ1-2 | - | TRBV9 | TGTGCCAGCAGCCTCACGGGGGGGGGCGCCTATGGCTACACCTTC | CASSLTGGGAYGYTF
TRBD1 | TRBJ1-1 | - | TRBV19 | TGTGCCAGTAGTCCGGGACAGGTGAACACTGAAGCTTTCTTT | CASSPGQVNTEAFF
- | TRBJ2-7 | - | TRBV20-1 | TGCAGTGCTAGTACAAGCTACGAGCAGTACTTC | CSASTSYEQYF
TRBD2 | TRBJ2-3 | - | TRBV6-4 | TGTGCCAGCAGTGGACTAGCGGTGCCCACAGATACGCAGTATTTT | CASSGLAVPTDTQYF
- | TRBJ2-1 | - | TRBV28 | TGTGCCAGCAGTTTCCTCTCCGGGAGTTCCTACAATGAGCAGTTCTTC | CASSFLSGSSYNEQFF
- | TRBJ2-6 | few | TRBV11-2 | TGTGCCAGCAGCTTAGATCTAGTCAGCAGTGGGGCCAACGTCCTGACTTTC | CASSLDLVSSGANVLTF
- | TRBJ2-7 | - | TRBV19 | TGTGCCAGTAGCACCAGGGCGATTAACTACGAGCAGTACTTC | CASSTRAINYEQYF
TRBD2 | TRBJ2-1 | - | TRBV11-2 | TGTGCCAGCAGCTCCTACGGGGGGGGTGGGAATGAGCAGTTCTTC | CASSSYGGGGNEQFF
- | TRBJ1-1 | - | TRBV5-1 | TGCGCCAGCAGCTTGGGCCCCCGGACAGCTGAAGCTTTCTTT | CASSLGPRTAEAFF
TRBD1 | TRBJ2-5 | - | TRBV10-3 | TGTGCCATCAGTGAGACCGGGACAGGGTTTCCCCAAGAGACCCAGTACTTC | CAISETGTGFPQETQYF
- | TRBJ2-2 | - | TRBV19 | TGTGCCAGTAGTATCGGAGCCTACCCGAACACCGGGGAGCTGTTTTTT | CASSIGAYPNTGELFF
- | TRBJ1-5 | - | TRBV6-5 | TGTGCCAGCGCCCGGAATCAGCCCCAGCATTTT | CASARNQPQHF
- | TRBJ1-1 | few | TRBV4-2 | TGTGCCAGCAGCCTTGAGAGGTACACTGAAGCTTTCTTT | CASSLERYTEAFF
- | TRBJ1-2 | - | TRBV28 | TGTGCCAGCAGCTACGGACAGCGCTATGGCTACACCTTC | CASSYGQRYGYTF
TRBD1 | TRBJ1-4 | - | TRBV5-4 | TGTGCCAGCAGCGAAGGCCCGGGACAGGGGCTTGAAAAACTGTTTTTT | CASSEGPGQGLEKLFF
TRBD1 | TRBJ1-1 | - | TRBV2 | TGTGCCAGCAGCCGCGGGACAGGGGGCACTTTCTTT | CASSRGTGGTFF
- | TRBJ2-7 | - | TRBV6-1 | TGTGCCAGCAGTGGAGTAGCCCTCTACGAGCAGTACTTC | CASSGVALYEQYF
TRBD2 | TRBJ2-5 | - | TRBV5-6 | TGTGCCAGCAGCACGGACGGACTAGCGGGGTTCCAAGAGACCCAGTACTTC | CASSTDGLAGFQETQYF
- | TRBJ1-5 | - | TRBV30 | TGTGCCTGGAATAATGGGGGGGGCAATCAGCCCCAGCATTTT | CAWNNGGGNQPQHF
- | TRBJ1-1 | few | TRBV19 | TGTGCCAGTAGTATAGAGGCAGGGCTCAGGGAAGCTTTCTTT | CASSIEAGLREAFF
- | TRBJ1-5 | - | TRBV6-5 | TGTGCCAGCGGTGTGGCAGAAAATCAGCCCCAGCATTTT | CASGVAENQPQHF
TRBD1 | TRBJ1-5 | - | TRBV2 | TGTGCCAGCAAAAACCGGGACAGCGAGAATCAGCCCCAGCATTTT | CASKNRDSENQPQHF
- | TRBJ1-6 | - | TRBV28 | TGTGCCAGCATGTGGGGGGAGGGGAATTCACCCCTCCACTTT | CASMWGEGNSPLHF
- | TRBJ2-6 | few | TRBV4-2 | TGTGCCAGCAGCCAGGACAACTCTGGGGCCAACGTCCTGACTTTC | CASSQDNSGANVLTF
- | TRBJ2-2 | - | TRBV19 | TGTGCCAGTAGTATTCGGGGGAGTAGCTACACCGGGGAGCTGTTTTTT | CASSIRGSSYTGELFF
- | TRBJ2-7 | - | TRBV10-2 | TGCGCCAGCAGTGAGTCGAAAGCGGTGCCCTACGAGCAGTACTTC | CASSESKAVPYEQYF
TRBD1 | TRBJ1-4 | once | TRBV27 | TGTGCCAGCAGTCCTATCCCGGGACAGGGGTTAAAACTGTTTTTT | CASSPIPGQGLKLFF
TRBD2 | TRBJ2-3 | - | TRBV7-7 | TGTGCCAGCAGCTACGGGACTAGCGGAACAGATACGCAGTATTTT | CASSYGTSGTDTQYF
- | TRBJ2-3 | once | TRBV2 | TGTGCCAGCAGTGAAAGGGGCGGATTCACAGATACGCAGTATTTT | CASSERGGFTDTQYF
- | TRBJ1-2 | - | TRBV9 | TGTGCCAGCAGCATAAATAGAGGGGACTTGGACTATGGCTACACCTTC | CASSINRGDLDYGYTF
TRBD1 | TRBJ1-1 | once | TRBV29-1 | TGCAGCGTTGGAAGACAGGGCTCGAACACTGAAGCTTTCTTT | CSVGRQGSNTEAFF
TRBD2 | TRBJ2-3 | - | TRBV9 | TGTGCCAGCAGCGTAGGCGGGGGGCGGATAAATACAGATACGCAGTATTTT | CASSVGGGRINTDTQYF
- | TRBJ1-6 | - | TRBV19 | TGTGCCAGTAGTACGTCGCGGGGATCGCATTCACCCCTCCACTTT | CASSTSRGSHSPLHF
TRBD1 | TRBJ1-1 | - | TRBV5-1 | TGCGCCAGCAGCTGGGACACCAACAGGGGATCGGTCACTGAAGCTTTCTTT | CASSWDTNRGSVTEAFF
TRBD1 | TRBJ2-5 | - | TRBV15 | TGTGCCACCAGCGCCAGGATCGGGACAGGGTACCAAGAGACCCAGTACTTC | CATSARIGTGYQETQYF
TRBD2 | TRBJ2-3 | - | TRBV5-1 | TGCGCCAGCAGGCTAGCGGGAGGCACAGATACGCAGTATTTT | CASRLAGGTDTQYF